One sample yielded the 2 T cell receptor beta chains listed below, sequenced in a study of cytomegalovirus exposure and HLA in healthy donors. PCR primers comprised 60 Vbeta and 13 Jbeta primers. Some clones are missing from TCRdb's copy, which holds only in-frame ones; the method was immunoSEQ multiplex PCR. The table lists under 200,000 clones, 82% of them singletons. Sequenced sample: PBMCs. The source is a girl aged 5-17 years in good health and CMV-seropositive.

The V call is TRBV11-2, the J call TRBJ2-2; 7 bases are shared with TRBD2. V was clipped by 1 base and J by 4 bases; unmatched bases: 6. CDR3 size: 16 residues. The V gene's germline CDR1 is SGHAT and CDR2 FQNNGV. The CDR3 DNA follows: TGTGCCAGCAGCTTAGTCGACGGGGGGATCACCGGGGAGCTGTTTTTT. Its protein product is CASSLVDGGITGELFF.

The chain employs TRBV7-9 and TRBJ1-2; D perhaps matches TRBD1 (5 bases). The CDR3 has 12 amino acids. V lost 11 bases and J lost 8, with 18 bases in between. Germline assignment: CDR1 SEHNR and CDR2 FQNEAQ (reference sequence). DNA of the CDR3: TGTGCCGGGTACGCCAGGGTTGACGGCTACACCTTC. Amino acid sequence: CAGYARVDGYTF.